This paragraph covers one TCR beta chain sequence. This entry belongs to a study of shared clonotypes between healthy human individuals. This CDR3 contains 15 residues. Looked up from germline, CDR1 is MNHNY and CDR2 is SVGAGI (reference sequence). V was trimmed by 2 bases and J by 2 bases, leaving 11 bases between them. CD8 memory merged CD45RO+ cells and CCR7-negative CD45RA+ TemRA cells into one population. The protocol was immunoSEQ multiplex PCR, while the TCRdb copy is restricted to in-frame clones and leaves out a portion. The sample has more than 550,000 clones; roughly 87% are singletons. The rearrangement links TRBV6-6 to TRBJ2-3; no clear D. The TCR was taken from a man aged 18 to 35 in good health. Some clones in this sample may be carry-over from other donors' samples. The sample was memory CD8+ T cells from PBMCs. Subset specified: CD45RO+ cells pooled with CCR7-negative TemRA cells. The CDR3 reads CASSYGSVLTDTQYF. The CDR3 DNA follows: TGTGCCAGCAGTTACGGCAGCGTACTCACAGATACGCAGTATTTT.